This is a list of T cell receptor beta chains from one sample in a study of cytomegalovirus exposure and HLA in healthy donors. Sequencing used immunoSEQ multiplex PCR; TCRdb keeps in-frame clones, though not all of them. This sample has more than 85,000 clones; roughly four fifths occur once, and the top ten carry roughly an eighth. Sequences were obtained from PBMCs. The receptors were gathered from a male donor in good health and CMV-seropositive. Each CDR3 is given with its conserved first and last residue. A D gene is named only where the DNA matches it firmly. Some rows have no size entry. The others give once, few or many, or a class for an expanded clone.

d_call: .
v_call: TRBV29-1
clone_size: once
j_call: TRBJ2-1
cdr3_nt: TGCAGCCTAGGGGGGGGGATCTCCTACAATGAGCAGTTCTTC
cdr3_aa: CSLGGGISYNEQFF

d_call: .
v_call: TRBV6-6
clone_size: .
j_call: TRBJ2-7
cdr3_nt: TGTGCCAGCAGTGGAGCGGGCCCCCACGAGCAGTACTTC
cdr3_aa: CASSGAGPHEQYF

d_call: .
v_call: TRBV4-1
clone_size: .
j_call: TRBJ1-2
cdr3_nt: TGCGCCAGCAGCCAAGCTTTGCAGAGGAACTATGGCTACACCTTC
cdr3_aa: CASSQALQRNYGYTF

d_call: TRBD2
v_call: TRBV7-8
clone_size: .
j_call: TRBJ2-7
cdr3_nt: TGTGCCAGCAGCTATCGGGGGGGACTAGGGCTGGACGAGCAGTACTTC
cdr3_aa: CASSYRGGLGLDEQYF

d_call: TRBD1
v_call: TRBV9
clone_size: .
j_call: TRBJ1-5
cdr3_nt: TGTGCCAGCAGCGTCTCCGGGACAGGAGATCAGCCCCAGCATTTT
cdr3_aa: CASSVSGTGDQPQHF

d_call: .
v_call: TRBV12-2
clone_size: .
j_call: TRBJ2-3
cdr3_nt: TGTGCAAGTCGCGTACGAAAGCCGGGGACAGATACGCAGTATTTT
cdr3_aa: CASRVRKPGTDTQYF

d_call: TRBD1
v_call: TRBV11-3
clone_size: .
j_call: TRBJ2-7
cdr3_nt: TGTGCCAGCAGCTTAACAGGGGTCTCCTACGAGCAGTACTTC
cdr3_aa: CASSLTGVSYEQYF

d_call: TRBD1
v_call: TRBV2
clone_size: .
j_call: TRBJ1-1
cdr3_nt: TGTGCCAGCAGTGAGTGGGACAGGGGTCGCACTGAAGCTTTCTTT
cdr3_aa: CASSEWDRGRTEAFF

d_call: TRBD1
v_call: TRBV29-1
clone_size: .
j_call: TRBJ1-1
cdr3_nt: TGCAGCGTTGAATCCGGGACAGTCGCTTTCTTT
cdr3_aa: CSVESGTVAFF

d_call: TRBD1
v_call: TRBV7-2
clone_size: .
j_call: TRBJ1-3
cdr3_nt: TGTGCCAGCAGCCCGGGACAGTCCTCTGGAAACACCATATATTTT
cdr3_aa: CASSPGQSSGNTIYF

d_call: .
v_call: TRBV5-1
clone_size: .
j_call: TRBJ1-1
cdr3_nt: TGCGCCAGCAGCTTGGAGTCGGGGGGGAGGAACACTGAAGCTTTCTTT
cdr3_aa: CASSLESGGRNTEAFF

d_call: TRBD1
v_call: TRBV4-1
clone_size: .
j_call: TRBJ1-2
cdr3_nt: TGCGCCAGCAGCCAAGATCGTGGACAGGGTTTTTTTGGCTACACCTTC
cdr3_aa: CASSQDRGQGFFGYTF

d_call: TRBD1
v_call: TRBV19
clone_size: .
j_call: TRBJ2-2
cdr3_nt: TGTGCCAGTAGGGTGACAGGGGCCACCGGGGAGCTGTTTTTT
cdr3_aa: CASRVTGATGELFF

d_call: TRBD1
v_call: TRBV6-6
clone_size: .
j_call: TRBJ1-3
cdr3_nt: TGTGCCAGCAGTGAGACAGGGCCATCTGGAAACACCATATATTTT
cdr3_aa: CASSETGPSGNTIYF

d_call: TRBD1
v_call: TRBV5-1
clone_size: .
j_call: TRBJ2-1
cdr3_nt: TGCGCCACTTCACAGGGGATAGACAATGAGCAGTTCTTC
cdr3_aa: CATSQGIDNEQFF

d_call: TRBD1
v_call: TRBV7-9
clone_size: .
j_call: TRBJ1-1
cdr3_nt: TGTGCCAGCAGCTTAGTGGGACAGGGGTTCACTGAAGCTTTCTTT
cdr3_aa: CASSLVGQGFTEAFF

d_call: TRBD2
v_call: TRBV4-3
clone_size: .
j_call: TRBJ2-3
cdr3_nt: TGCGCCAGCAGCCAACCCCCACTGACTAGCGGGGCCACAGATACGCAGTATTTT
cdr3_aa: CASSQPPLTSGATDTQYF

d_call: TRBD1
v_call: TRBV7-9
clone_size: .
j_call: TRBJ1-1
cdr3_nt: TGTGCCAGCAGCCCCACCGGGACAGGGGAGGACACTGAAGCTTTCTTT
cdr3_aa: CASSPTGTGEDTEAFF

d_call: .
v_call: TRBV7-2
clone_size: .
j_call: TRBJ2-7
cdr3_nt: TGTGCCAGCAGCTTAGAAGCCTCAACCTACGAGCAGTACTTC
cdr3_aa: CASSLEASTYEQYF

d_call: .
v_call: TRBV5-1
clone_size: .
j_call: TRBJ2-5
cdr3_nt: TGCGCCAGCAGCTTGGCGGAAGAGACCCAGTACTTC
cdr3_aa: CASSLAEETQYF

d_call: TRBD1
v_call: TRBV30
clone_size: .
j_call: TRBJ1-5
cdr3_nt: TGTGCCTGGAGTGGGGGACAGGGGAATCAGCCCCAGCATTTT
cdr3_aa: CAWSGGQGNQPQHF

d_call: .
v_call: TRBV9
clone_size: .
j_call: TRBJ2-1
cdr3_nt: TGTGCCAGCAGCGTAGGTGGGGGGGCTCTGAATGAGCAGTTCTTC
cdr3_aa: CASSVGGGALNEQFF

d_call: TRBD1
v_call: TRBV4-2
clone_size: few
j_call: TRBJ2-7
cdr3_nt: TGTGCCAGCAGCCAACCTCGGGACAGCATCTACGAGCAGTACTTC
cdr3_aa: CASSQPRDSIYEQYF

d_call: .
v_call: TRBV4-1
clone_size: .
j_call: TRBJ1-2
cdr3_nt: TGCGCCAGCAGCCACCCCGACGGGGGGTTAGGCTATGGCTACACCTTC
cdr3_aa: CASSHPDGGLGYGYTF

d_call: TRBD1
v_call: TRBV4-1
clone_size: .
j_call: TRBJ1-4
cdr3_nt: TGCGCCAGCAGCCAAGGAACAGGGGATGAAAAACTGTTTTTT
cdr3_aa: CASSQGTGDEKLFF

d_call: TRBD1
v_call: TRBV5-1
clone_size: once
j_call: TRBJ1-2
cdr3_nt: TGCGCCAGCAGCCAAACCCAACAGGGGGCGGGAGGAGGCTACACCTTC
cdr3_aa: CASSQTQQGAGGGYTF

d_call: .
v_call: TRBV5-1
clone_size: .
j_call: TRBJ2-7
cdr3_nt: TGCGCCAGCAGCTTGGGGGGGCCCTACGAGCAGTACTTC
cdr3_aa: CASSLGGPYEQYF

d_call: .
v_call: TRBV5-1
clone_size: .
j_call: TRBJ2-3
cdr3_nt: TGCGCCAGCAGCTCCGGACAGGGACGGGGAGGGCGGGATACGCAGTATTTT
cdr3_aa: CASSSGQGRGGRDTQYF

d_call: TRBD1
v_call: TRBV7-2
clone_size: .
j_call: TRBJ1-2
cdr3_nt: TGTGCCAGCAGCTTAGCCAGGGGGAACGGCTACACCTTC
cdr3_aa: CASSLARGNGYTF

d_call: TRBD2
v_call: TRBV4-1
clone_size: .
j_call: TRBJ2-1
cdr3_nt: TGCGCCAGCAGCCAAGTGACTAGCGGGTTTGAGCAGTTCTTC
cdr3_aa: CASSQVTSGFEQFF

d_call: .
v_call: TRBV28
clone_size: .
j_call: TRBJ2-2
cdr3_nt: TGTGCCAGCACCCCGGGACTTGCGAACACCGGGGAGCTGTTTTTT
cdr3_aa: CASTPGLANTGELFF

d_call: TRBD2
v_call: TRBV6-5
clone_size: .
j_call: TRBJ2-2
cdr3_nt: TGTGCCAGCAGCCGGACTAGCGGGGGCCACGGGGAGCTGTTTTTT
cdr3_aa: CASSRTSGGHGELFF

d_call: .
v_call: TRBV15
clone_size: .
j_call: TRBJ1-2
cdr3_nt: TGTGCCACCAGCAGAGATCTCGACTATGGCTACACCTTC
cdr3_aa: CATSRDLDYGYTF

d_call: .
v_call: TRBV7-9
clone_size: .
j_call: TRBJ1-4
cdr3_nt: TGTGCCAGCAGCTTATCAACAACTAATGAAAAACTGTTTTTT
cdr3_aa: CASSLSTTNEKLFF

d_call: .
v_call: TRBV30
clone_size: .
j_call: TRBJ2-2
cdr3_nt: TGTGCCTGGAGTGCACTTGGCACCGGGGAGCTGTTTTTT
cdr3_aa: CAWSALGTGELFF

d_call: .
v_call: TRBV28
clone_size: .
j_call: TRBJ1-6
cdr3_nt: TGTGCCAGCAGTTTGGCAGGGGAGAATTCACCCCTCCACTTT
cdr3_aa: CASSLAGENSPLHF

d_call: .
v_call: TRBV29-1
clone_size: .
j_call: TRBJ2-2
cdr3_nt: TGCAGCGCCGTTCGGGGGACCCCGACCGGGGAGCTGTTTTTT
cdr3_aa: CSAVRGTPTGELFF